The rows below give T cell receptor beta chains drawn from one sample of a study of blood T cells in healthy people across ages. TCRdb itself ran the 5' RACE reads through MiXCR, one entry per CDR3 protein. The sample consists of hundreds of thousands of distinct CDR3 sequences, 45% to 65% of them appearing once. Sequencing was carried out using blood. The origin of the receptors is a man aged 55-75 years in good health. Both conserved end residues are part of each CDR3. D genes are given only for firm matches. Rows give clone size only sometimes, using once, few, many, or a class for an expanded clone.

TRBJ2-1	TRBV24-1	TRBD1	NA	TGTGCCACCAGTGATATACCGGGACAGGGGGGGGAGCAGTTCTTC	CATSDIPGQGGEQFF
TRBJ1-4	TRBV29-1	NA	NA	TGCAGCGTTGTGGGGGAGGGTCAGGAAAAACCGTTTTTT	CSVVGEGQEKPFF
TRBJ2-1	TRBV9	NA	few	TGTGCCAGCAGCGTAGTTCAGGGCAGGGAGCAGTTCTTC	CASSVVQGREQFF
TRBJ1-5	TRBV12-3/TRBV12-4	TRBD1	NA	TGTGCCAGCAGTTTAGCCCGACAGGGCCGTCAGCCCCAGCATTTT	CASSLARQGRQPQHF
TRBJ2-1	TRBV28	NA	NA	TGTGCCAGCAGTTTCCGGGGGGCGCTTTTCGAAGAGACCCAGTTCTTC	CASSFRGALFEETQFF
TRBJ2-5	TRBV18	NA	NA	TGTGCCAGCTCACCACAGGGTTGGGAAGAGACCCAGTACTTC	CASSPQGWEETQYF
TRBJ2-1	TRBV12-3/TRBV12-4	NA	NA	TGTGCCAGCAGTTTAACCCCGGGCCTCTACAATGAGCAGTTCTTC	CASSLTPGLYNEQFF
TRBJ1-6	TRBV18	TRBD1	NA	TGTGCCAGCTCGCCGGCGGGACAGACGAATTCACCCCTCCACTTT	CASSPAGQTNSPLHF
TRBJ2-5	TRBV20-1	NA	many	TGCAGTGCTACCCAAGAGACCCAGTACTTC	CSATQETQYF
TRBJ1-1	TRBV10-3	NA	NA	TGTGCCACCGTTATGAACACTGAAGCTTTCTTT	CATVMNTEAFF
TRBJ2-7	TRBV20-1	TRBD2	few	TGCAGTGCTAGAGCTCAAGCGGGGGGGCTCAACGAGCAGTACTTC	CSARAQAGGLNEQYF
TRBJ2-5	TRBV4-2	NA	NA	TGTGCCAGCAGCCAAGAAGTCGGGGGCCTAGAAGAGACCCAGTACTTC	CASSQEVGGLEETQYF
TRBJ1-6	TRBV7-9	NA	NA	TGTGCCAGCAGCGAATGGGGGTTGGGGTCACCCCTCCACTTT	CASSEWGLGSPLHF
TRBJ1-1	TRBV20-1	NA	few	TGCAGTGCTAAAATACAGGGCCCGAACACTGAAGCTTTCTTT	CSAKIQGPNTEAFF